This T cell receptor beta chain was sequenced during a study of shared clonotypes between healthy human individuals. Looking at the study overall: CD8 memory received one plate per donor, CD8 naive two, CD4 memory three and CD4 naive three.

Assay used: immunoSEQ multiplex PCR; TCRdb lists only in-frame clones, some missing. The profile shows millions of clones, approximately 94% of them singletons. The CDR3 loop spans 17 amino acids. V was pared by 0 bases and J by 0 bases, with 10 bases between. Germline-derived CDR1 and CDR2 are SGHRS and YFSETQ. Study findings and constraints: Although depth was large, rarefaction showed that sequencing of the sorted subsets was incomplete.

Terminally differentiated effector memory CD45RA+ cells were excluded from the naive CD8 cells, which were CD45RO-negative and positively selected for CCR7. Adults of Caucasian background living in Nashville, Tennessee made up all donors. This clone has just one count. Its antigen is undetermined. The source of this sequence is a man aged 18 to 30 in good health. The source material was naive CD8+ T cells sorted from blood. The chain has TRBV5-1 and TRBJ1-6; D not resolved. CDR3 amino acids: CASSLDWLGSYNSPLHF. CDR3 sequence (DNA): TGCGCCAGCAGCTTGGATTGGTTGGGCTCCTATAATTCACCCCTCCACTTT. The full variable domain, completed using reference TRBV5-1 and TRBJ1-6, is KAGVTQTPRYLIKTRGQQVTLSCSPISGHRSVSWYQQTPGQGLQFLFEYFSETQRNKGNFPGRFSGRQFSNSRSEMNVSTLELGDSALYLCASSLDWLGSYNSPLHFGNGTRLTVT.